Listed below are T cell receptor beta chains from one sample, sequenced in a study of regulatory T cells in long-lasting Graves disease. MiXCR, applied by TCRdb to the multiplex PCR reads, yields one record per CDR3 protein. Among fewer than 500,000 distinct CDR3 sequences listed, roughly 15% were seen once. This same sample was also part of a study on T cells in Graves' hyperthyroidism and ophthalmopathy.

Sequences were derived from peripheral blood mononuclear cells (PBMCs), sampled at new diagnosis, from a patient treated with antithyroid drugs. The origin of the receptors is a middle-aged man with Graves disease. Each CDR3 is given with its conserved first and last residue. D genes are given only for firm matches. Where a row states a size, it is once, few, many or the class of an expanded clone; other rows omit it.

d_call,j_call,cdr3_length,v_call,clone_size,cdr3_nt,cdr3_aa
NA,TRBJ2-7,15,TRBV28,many,TGTGCCAGCAGTTTAATACGGGACCTCACCTACGAGCAGTACTTC,CASSLIRDLTYEQYF
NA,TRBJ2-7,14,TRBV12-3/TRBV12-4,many,TGTGCCAGCAGTAACATACAGGACATCCACGAGCAGTACTTC,CASSNIQDIHEQYF
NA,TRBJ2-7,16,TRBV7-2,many,TGTGCCAGCAGCTTAAGGGTTTGGGGGCCGCTCTACGAGCAGTACTTC,CASSLRVWGPLYEQYF
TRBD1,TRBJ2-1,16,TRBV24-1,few,TGTGCCACCAGTGATCGACAGGGGGCGGTGTACAATGAGCAGTTCTTC,CATSDRQGAVYNEQFF
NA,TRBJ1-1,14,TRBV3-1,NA,TGTGCCAGCAGCCAACATGGGCTGTACACTGAAGCTTTCTTT,CASSQHGLYTEAFF
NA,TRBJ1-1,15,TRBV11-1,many,TGTGCCAGCAGCTTAGGAATCCGGCAGAACACTGAAGCTTTCTTT,CASSLGIRQNTEAFF
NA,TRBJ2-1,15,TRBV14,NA,TGTGCCAGCAGCCGGGGATCGGAGCGGTACAATGAGCAGTTCTTC,CASSRGSERYNEQFF
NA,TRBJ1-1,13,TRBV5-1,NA,TGCGCCAGCAGCTTGGCGGGGGGCGCTGAAGCTTTCTTT,CASSLAGGAEAFF
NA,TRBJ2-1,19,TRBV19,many,TGTGCCAGTAGTATGTATCCCCCGCTGGCGGGACACTCCTACAATGAGCAGTTCTTC,CASSMYPPLAGHSYNEQFF
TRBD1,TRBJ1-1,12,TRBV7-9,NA,TGTGCCAGCGCCGACAGGGACACTGAAGCTTTCTTT,CASADRDTEAFF
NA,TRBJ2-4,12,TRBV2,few,TGTGCCAGCAGTGAAAACGGAAACATTCAGTACTTC,CASSENGNIQYF